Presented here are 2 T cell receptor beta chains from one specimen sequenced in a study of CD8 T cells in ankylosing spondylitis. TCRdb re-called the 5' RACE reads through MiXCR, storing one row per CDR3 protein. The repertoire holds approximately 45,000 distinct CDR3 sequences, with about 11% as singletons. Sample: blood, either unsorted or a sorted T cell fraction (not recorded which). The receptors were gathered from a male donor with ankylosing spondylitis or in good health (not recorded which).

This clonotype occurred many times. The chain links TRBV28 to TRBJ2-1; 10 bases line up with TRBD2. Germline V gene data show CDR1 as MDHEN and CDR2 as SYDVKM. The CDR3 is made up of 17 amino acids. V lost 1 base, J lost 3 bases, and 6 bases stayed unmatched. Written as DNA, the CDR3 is TGTGCCAGCAGTTTATTACTAGCGGGGCCCCTCTACAATGAGCAGTTCTTC. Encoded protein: CASSLLLAGPLYNEQFF.

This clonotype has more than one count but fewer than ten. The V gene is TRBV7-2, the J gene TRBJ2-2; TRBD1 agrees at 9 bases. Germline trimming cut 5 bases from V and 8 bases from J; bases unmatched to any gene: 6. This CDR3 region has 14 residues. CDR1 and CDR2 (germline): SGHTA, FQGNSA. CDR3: CASSHNRGLGELFF. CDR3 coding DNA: TGTGCCAGCAGCCACAACAGGGGGCTTGGGGAGCTGTTTTTT.